The 16 T cell receptor beta chains listed next were all sequenced from one sample in a study of T cell repertoires in cytomegalovirus infection. These receptors have no known antigen. TCRdb independently ran MiXCR on the reads; one entry per CDR3 protein. Altogether approximately 1,000,000 distinct CDR3 sequences are present, approximately 30% being singletons, with the ten largest covering over 10%. The source material was cultured CD8+ T cells from PBMCs, sampled from culture after CMV antigen stimulation. Every receptor here comes from a human donor in good health (CMV status not recorded). Some clones in this sample may be carry-over from other donors' samples.

This clonotype has just a few counts. The chain is built from TRBV12-3 or TRBV12-4 and TRBJ2-5; possible D gene TRBD2, 6 bases. The CDR3 runs 15 residues. Trimming left V 3 bases short and J 4 bases short, with 15 bases between. DNA for the CDR3: TGTGCCAGCAGTTTCTTAGGAGGGAAAGGAGAGACCCAGTACTTC. Amino acids: CASSFLGGKGETQYF.

This clonotype has just a few counts. This chain links TRBV19 with TRBJ2-2; D is perhaps TRBD2 (5 bases). This CDR3 spans 14 amino acids. The ends were cut back, 10 bases at V and 4 bases at J, with 16 bases in the middle. The V gene's germline CDR1 is LNHDA and CDR2 SQIVND (reference sequence). The CDR3 sequence: CATPDPRGTGELFF. The CDR3 DNA reads as TGTGCCACCCCGGACCCTCGGGGCACCGGGGAGCTGTTTTTT.

Only a few counts were recorded for this clonotype. The chain uses TRBV6-5 and TRBJ1-1; D uncertain. Germline V gene data show CDR1 as MNHEY and CDR2 as SVGAGI. The length of the CDR3 is 12 residues. The V and J ends lost 0 bases and 7 bases respectively, with 6 bases between them. Here the CDR3 reads CASSYSSGEAFF. CDR3 nucleotide sequence: TGTGCCAGCAGTTACTCATCAGGTGAAGCTTTCTTT.

The gene calls are TRBV6-6 and TRBJ1-1, with unresolved D. The CDR3 sequence is 9 residues long. The germline V gene has CDR1 MNHNY and CDR2 SVGAGI (reference sequence). The V and J ends lost 6 bases and 10 bases respectively, with 6 bases between them. Here the CDR3 reads CASRERAFF. The CDR3 coding sequence is TGTGCCAGCAGAGAAAGAGCTTTCTTT.

This chain connects TRBV4-3 to TRBJ1-5; the D is unclear. The CDR3 is 15 residues long. Germline CDR1 and CDR2: LGHNA and YSLEER. Trimming took off 0 bases at V and 7 bases at J, with 13 bases between the two ends. This CDR3 is CASSQEMRAGQPQHF. CDR3 nucleotide sequence: TGCGCCAGCAGCCAAGAAATGAGGGCGGGACAGCCCCAGCATTTT.

The gene calls are TRBV7-9 and TRBJ2-7; D perhaps matches TRBD1 (6 bases). The ends were cut back, 8 bases at V and 5 bases at J, with 13 bases in the middle. This CDR3 is built from 12 residues. Looked up from germline, CDR1 is SEHNR and CDR2 is FQNEAQ (reference sequence). The DNA for the CDR3 is TGTGCCAGCCGGGACATCCTGGACGAGCAGTACTTC. Translated: CASRDILDEQYF.

This clonotype appeared a few times. The chain couples TRBV6-1 to TRBJ2-1; TRBD2 aligns across 7 bases. Looked up from germline, CDR1 is MNHNS and CDR2 is SASEGT. The junction had 1 base not matched to a gene; V was cut back by 2 bases and J by 0 bases. The CDR3 has 15 amino acids. This chain's CDR3 is CASSEWEGSYNEQFF. DNA of the CDR3: TGTGCCAGCAGTGAATGGGAGGGCTCCTACAATGAGCAGTTCTTC.

The V and J genes are TRBV7-9 and TRBJ2-7, with 9 bases that match TRBD1. The V gene end was trimmed by 5 bases and the J gene end by 3 bases; junction bases not matched to a gene: 11. In germline, CDR1 is SEHNR, CDR2 FQNEAQ (reference sequence). The CDR3 sequence is 16 residues long. CDR3 DNA: TGTGCCAGCAGCAAAGATTGGACAGGGGACCACTACGAGCAGTACGTC. As protein: CASSKDWTGDHYEQYV.

This clonotype occurred many times. The chain recombines TRBV7-2 with TRBJ2-2; 10 nucleotides line up with TRBD2. CDR1 SGHTA and CDR2 FQGNSA come from the germline V gene. V shed 5 bases, J shed 1 base, and the junction held 7 bases outside the gene matches. This CDR3 spans 17 amino acids. This chain's CDR3 is CASSPLAGGLNTGELFF. The CDR3 coding sequence is TGTGCCAGCAGCCCCTTAGCGGGGGGACTGAACACCGGGGAGCTGTTTTTT.

The sample holds a few counts of this clonotype. The rearrangement links TRBV12-3 or TRBV12-4 to TRBJ2-1; possibly TRBD1 or TRBD2 for D (5 bases each). The CDR3 consists of 16 residues. The V end lost 7 bases, the J end lost 7 bases, and 23 bases lay between the germline ends. The CDR3 region has the DNA TGTGCCAGCACCCCCTCCGGGACCCGCATGAGTAATGAGCAGTTCTTC. This gives the protein CASTPSGTRMSNEQFF.

The chain employs TRBV6-2 or TRBV6-3 and TRBJ2-7; D is uncertain. Germline values: CDR1 MNHEY, CDR2 SVGEGT. Trimming stripped 7 bases from V and 0 bases from J, with 13 bases between. The CDR3 has 14 residues. The CDR3 spells CASTGRNSSYEQYV. In nucleotides, the CDR3 is TGTGCCAGCACTGGAAGGAACAGCTCCTACGAGCAGTACGTC.

The chain couples TRBV27 to TRBJ2-3; TRBD2 matches at 11 bases. The CDR3 contains 16 residues. The J segment lost 3 bases and the V segment lost 5 bases, leaving 7 bases of the junction unmatched. From germline, CDR1 is MNHEY and CDR2 SMNVEV (reference sequence). CDR3 protein: CASSVIASGGTDTQYF. The CDR3 region has the DNA TGTGCCAGCAGTGTTATCGCTAGCGGGGGGACAGATACGCAGTATTTT.

This clonotype occurred a few times. The rearrangement uses TRBV6-2 or TRBV6-3 and TRBJ1-5; 8 bases fit TRBD1. The J segment lost 4 bases and the V segment lost 2 bases, leaving 4 bases of the junction unmatched. CDR1 is MNHEY and CDR2 is SVGEGT in the germline V gene. The CDR3 sequence is 15 residues long. CDR3 protein: CASSYRDRYNQPQHF. The CDR3 region has the DNA TGTGCCAGCAGTTACAGGGACAGGTATAATCAGCCCCAGCATTTT.

This clonotype appeared many times. J is TRBJ1-1 and V is TRBV7-2; D gene ambiguous. Germline values: CDR1 SGHTA, CDR2 FQGNSA. This CDR3 is built from 13 residues. V shed 3 bases and J shed 7 bases, with 12 bases lying between them. CDR3 region: CASSFTDGSEAFF. The CDR3, as DNA: TGTGCCAGCAGCTTCACGGACGGAAGTGAAGCTTTCTTT.

This chain links TRBV10-3 with TRBJ2-5, with D possibly matching TRBD1 (6 bases). V lost 0 bases to trimming and J lost 5 bases, with 16 bases between them. Germline CDR1 is ENHRY and CDR2 is SYGVKD. CDR3 size: 16 residues. CDR3 region: CAISESGGQPRETQYF. The CDR3 coding sequence is TGTGCCATCAGTGAGTCAGGCGGACAGCCTCGTGAGACCCAGTACTTC.

V usage is TRBV24-1 and J usage is TRBJ2-5; TRBD1 aligns across 9 bases. This CDR3 has 17 residues. V shed 3 bases and J 0 bases; nucleotides not matched to a gene: 7. Germline CDR1 is KGHDR and CDR2 is SFDVKD. CDR3 DNA sequence: TGTGCCACCAGTGATGGTCCCGGGACAGGGTACCAAGAGACCCAGTACTTC. This codes for CATSDGPGTGYQETQYF.